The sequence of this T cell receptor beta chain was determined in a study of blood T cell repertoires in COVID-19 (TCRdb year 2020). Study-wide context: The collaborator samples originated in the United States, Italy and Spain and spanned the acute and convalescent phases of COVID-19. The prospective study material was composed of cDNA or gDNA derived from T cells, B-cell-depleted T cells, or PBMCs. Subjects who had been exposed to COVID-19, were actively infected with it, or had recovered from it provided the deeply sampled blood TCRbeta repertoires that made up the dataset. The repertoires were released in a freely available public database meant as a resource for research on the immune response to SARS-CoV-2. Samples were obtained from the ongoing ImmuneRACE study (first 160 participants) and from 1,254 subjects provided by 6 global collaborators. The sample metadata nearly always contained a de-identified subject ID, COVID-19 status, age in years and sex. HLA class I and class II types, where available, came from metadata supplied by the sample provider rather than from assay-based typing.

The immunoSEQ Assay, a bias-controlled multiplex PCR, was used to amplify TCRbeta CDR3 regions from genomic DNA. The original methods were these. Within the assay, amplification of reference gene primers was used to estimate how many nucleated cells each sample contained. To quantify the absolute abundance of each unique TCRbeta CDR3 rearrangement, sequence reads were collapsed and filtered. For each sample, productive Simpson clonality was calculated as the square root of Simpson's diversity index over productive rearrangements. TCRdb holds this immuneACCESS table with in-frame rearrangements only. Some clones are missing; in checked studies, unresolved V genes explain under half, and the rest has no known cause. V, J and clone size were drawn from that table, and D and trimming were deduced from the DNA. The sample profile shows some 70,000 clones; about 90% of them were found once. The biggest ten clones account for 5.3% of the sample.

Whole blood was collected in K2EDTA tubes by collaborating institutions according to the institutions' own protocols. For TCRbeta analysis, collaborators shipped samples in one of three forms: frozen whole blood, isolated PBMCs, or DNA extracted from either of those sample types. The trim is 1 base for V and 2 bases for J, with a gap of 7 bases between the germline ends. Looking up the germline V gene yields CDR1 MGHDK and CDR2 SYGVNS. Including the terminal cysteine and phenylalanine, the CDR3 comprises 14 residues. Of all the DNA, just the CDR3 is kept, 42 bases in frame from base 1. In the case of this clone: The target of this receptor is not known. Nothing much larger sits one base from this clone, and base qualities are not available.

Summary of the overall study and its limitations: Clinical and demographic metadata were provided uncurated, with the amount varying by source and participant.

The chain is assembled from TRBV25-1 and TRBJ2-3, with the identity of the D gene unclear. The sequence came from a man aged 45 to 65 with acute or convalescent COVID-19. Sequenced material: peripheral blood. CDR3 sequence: CASSEFSLTDTQYF. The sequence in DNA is TGTGCCAGCAGTGAATTTAGCCTCACAGATACGCAGTATTTT.